The 30 T cell receptor beta chains in this list originate from one sample, sequenced in a study of T cell changes during pregnancy in multiple sclerosis. The method was immunoSEQ multiplex PCR; TCRdb's version includes in-frame clones alone and lacks a portion of them. This table has 95,000 to 100,000 clones, approximately 92% appearing once. The sample in question was peripheral blood, obtained in the second trimester of pregnancy. Source of these receptors: a female donor with multiple sclerosis, enrolled in a pregnancy study.

The rearrangement uses TRBV28 and TRBJ2-3; 11 nucleotides line up with TRBD2. Germline CDR1 reads MDHEN; CDR2 reads SYDVKM. CDR3 length: 17 amino acids. V gave up 4 bases and J gave up 3 bases; unmatched junction bases: 9. CDR3 region: CASSSLLLAGGTDTQYF. CDR3 in DNA: TGTGCCAGCAGTTCCCTACTCCTAGCGGGAGGAACAGATACGCAGTATTTT.

The J gene is TRBJ1-3, the V gene TRBV18; possible D gene TRBD1, 5 bases. V lost 0 bases to trimming and J lost 4 bases, with 10 bases between them. CDR3 size: 15 residues. The germline gives CDR1 KGHSH, CDR2 LQKENI. The CDR3 spells CASSPPWGDGNTIYF. The CDR3 nucleotides are TGTGCCAGCTCACCACCGTGGGGGGACGGAAACACCATATATTTT.

Only a few counts were recorded for this clone. The CDR3 sequence: CASGLVKGQGNTEAFF. For the CDR3, the DNA is TGTGCTAGTGGTTTGGTAAAGGGACAGGGGAACACTGAAGCTTTCTTT. The genes are TRBV12-5 and TRBJ1-1; TRBD1 agrees at 9 bases. Germline CDR1 LGHNT, CDR2 FRNRAP. The V gene end was trimmed by 0 bases and the J gene end by 1 base; junction bases not matched to a gene: 3. This CDR3 comprises 16 residues.

This chain links TRBV7-3 with TRBJ1-1, with D uncertain. The germline V gene encodes CDR1 SGHTA and CDR2 FQGTGA. There are 13 residues in the CDR3. Trimming shortened V by 2 bases and J by 3 bases, and 7 bases separated the two germline ends. The CDR3 region has the DNA TGTGCCAGCAGCTTAGGGGAGGACACTGAAGCTTTCTTT. Its translation: CASSLGEDTEAFF.

The chain joins TRBV19 to TRBJ2-7; D is undetermined. The CDR3 loop spans 13 amino acids. The germline V and J ends were trimmed by 3 bases and 2 bases, with 8 bases remaining between them. CDR1 is LNHDA and CDR2 is SQIVND in the germline V gene (reference sequence). The CDR3 sequence is CASSMTGAYEQYF. For the CDR3, the DNA is TGTGCCAGTAGTATGACCGGAGCCTACGAGCAGTACTTC.

The rearrangement links TRBV6-1 to TRBJ2-7, with 12 bases matching TRBD2. The CDR3 contains 16 residues. Germline V gene data show CDR1 as MNHNS and CDR2 as SASEGT. Losses at the gene ends were 4 bases for V and 4 bases for J; bases not matched to a gene: 8. This CDR3 is CASSALAGGPSYEQYF. In nucleotides, the CDR3 is TGTGCCAGCAGTGCTCTAGCGGGAGGGCCCTCGTACGAGCAGTACTTC.

This chain links TRBV29-1 with TRBJ1-2, with TRBD1 matching over 7 bases. V shed 7 bases and J 4 bases; nucleotides not matched to a gene: 6. The CDR3 runs 12 residues. From germline, CDR1 is SQVTM and CDR2 ANQGSEA. CDR3 bases: TGCAGCGCCTTCGGGACAGCCTATGGCTACACCTTC. This gives the protein CSAFGTAYGYTF.

V usage is TRBV11-2 and J usage is TRBJ2-1, with D possibly matching TRBD2 (6 bases). The CDR3 covers 15 residues. The V end lost 5 bases, the J end lost 0 bases, and 11 bases lay between the germline ends. Germline V gives CDR1 SGHAT, CDR2 FQNNGV. As DNA, the CDR3 is TGTGCCAGCAGCGGAGGGAGGAGCTCCTACAATGAGCAGTTCTTC. Translating gives CASSGGRSSYNEQFF.

The chain links TRBV30 to TRBJ2-3; TRBD2 matches 10 bases. V lost 0 bases, J lost 1 base, and 16 bases stayed unmatched. CDR3 length: 20 amino acids. Germline CDR1 is GTSNPN and CDR2 is SVGIG (reference sequence). The CDR3 sequence is CAWSVLGLAAVWECTDTQYF. In DNA form, the CDR3 reads TGTGCCTGGAGTGTACTCGGACTAGCGGCAGTTTGGGAGTGCACAGATACGCAGTATTTT.

CDR3 DNA sequence: TGTGCCAGCAGCCGGGACAACTACGAGCAGTACTTC. Translation: CASSRDNYEQYF. This chain links TRBV5-4 with TRBJ2-7; a possible D gene is TRBD1 (6 bases). Trimming pared 4 bases from V and 3 bases from J, leaving 8 bases between. This CDR3 region has 12 residues. Germline CDR1 SGHNT, CDR2 YYREEE (reference sequence). Full variable domain (outside the CDR3, taken from reference TRBV5-4 and TRBJ2-7): ETGVTQSPTHLIKTRGQQVTLRCSSQSGHNTVSWYQQALGQGPQFIFQYYREEENGRGNFPPRFSGLQFPNYSSELNVNALELDDSALYLCASSRDNYEQYFGPGTRLTVT.

This clone is a singleton in its sample. The V call is TRBV6-1, the J call TRBJ2-2, with TRBD2 matching over 10 bases. Germline assignment: CDR1 MNHNS and CDR2 SASEGT. The CDR3 has 17 amino acids. Losses at the gene ends were 1 base for V and 6 bases for J; bases not matched to a gene: 8. Here the CDR3 reads CASSEGLAGDPPGELFF. CDR3 nucleotide sequence: TGTGCCAGCAGTGAAGGGCTAGCGGGGGATCCTCCCGGGGAGCTGTTTTTT.

This chain uses TRBV7-2 with TRBJ1-1; D is uncertain. With 7 bases removed from V and 0 bases from J, the gap between germline ends came to 12 bases. Germline values: CDR1 SGHTA, CDR2 FQGNSA. CDR3 length: 14 amino acids. For the CDR3, the DNA is TGTGCCAGCACCAAGACACCAATGAACACTGAAGCTTTCTTT. Its translation is CASTKTPMNTEAFF.

The chain carries TRBV28 and TRBJ1-5; perhaps TRBD1 as D (5 bases). Trimming stripped 3 bases from V and 7 bases from J, with 7 bases between. Germline V gives CDR1 MDHEN, CDR2 SYDVKM. This CDR3 has 12 residues. DNA for the CDR3: TGTGCCAGCAGTTTCCGACAGCAGCCCCAGCATTTT. It codes for CASSFRQQPQHF.

This clone was counted between two and nine times. The rearrangement links TRBV30 to TRBJ2-6; D perhaps matches TRBD2 (6 bases). Germline V gene data show CDR1 as GTSNPN and CDR2 as SVGIG (reference sequence). The CDR3 loop spans 18 amino acids. V was shortened by 1 base and J by 2 bases, with 18 bases between the two germline ends. This CDR3 is CAWSGSGAGTTGANVLTF. CDR3 in DNA: TGTGCCTGGAGTGGATCGGGAGCCGGGACCACTGGGGCCAACGTCCTGACTTTC.

The V gene is TRBV27, the J gene TRBJ2-4; D gene unclear. The ends were cut back, 5 bases at V and 0 bases at J, with 17 bases in the middle. This CDR3 spans 17 amino acids. Germline CDR1 MNHEY, CDR2 SMNVEV (reference sequence). The CDR3 DNA follows: TGTGCCAGCAGTGAGACAAGAACCTCCCTAGCCAAAAACATTCAGTACTTC. Encoded protein: CASSETRTSLAKNIQYF.

The chain is built from TRBV18 and TRBJ2-7; a possible D gene is TRBD2 (5 bases). Germline V gives CDR1 KGHSH, CDR2 LQKENI. V dropped 5 bases and J dropped 3 bases, with 14 bases sitting between them. This CDR3 has 14 residues. CDR3 sequence (DNA): TGTGCCAGCTCAGCATTCGGGGAACTCTACGAGCAGTACTTC. Its translation: CASSAFGELYEQYF.

V gene TRBV5-4 combines with J gene TRBJ2-5, with D possibly matching TRBD2 (6 bases). The V end lost 5 bases, the J end lost 5 bases, and 25 bases lay between the germline ends. From germline, CDR1 is SGHNT and CDR2 YYREEE (reference sequence). This CDR3 comprises 17 residues. CDR3 loop: CASSFGTSNRGKETQYF. The CDR3 DNA is TGTGCCAGCAGTTTCGGGACCTCAAATCGCGGGAAGGAGACCCAGTACTTC.

The chain has TRBV7-9 and TRBJ2-3, with D perhaps matching TRBD1 (5 bases). The length of the CDR3 is 15 residues. Germline V gene sequence: CDR1 SEHNR, CDR2 FQNEAQ (reference sequence). Trimming shortened V by 1 base and J by 2 bases, and 10 bases separated the two germline ends. The CDR3 nucleotides read TGTGCCAGCAGCTTAGGTCGGACACCCACAGATACGCAGTATTTT. Protein sequence: CASSLGRTPTDTQYF.

The V gene is TRBV28, the J gene TRBJ1-2, with D maybe TRBD1 (6 bases). Trimming stripped 4 bases from V and 8 bases from J, with 23 bases between. Germline V gene data show CDR1 as MDHEN and CDR2 as SYDVKM. The CDR3 loop spans 16 amino acids. The CDR3 nucleotides are TGTGCCAGCAGTTCCCTAAACGGACAGCGATTTTTGGGCTACACCTTC. Protein sequence: CASSSLNGQRFLGYTF.

The chain carries TRBV29-1 and TRBJ2-3, with TRBD2 identical over 8 bases. V lost 2 bases to trimming and J lost 4 bases; unmatched junction nucleotides: 8. Germline V CDR1 and CDR2: SQVTM, ANQGSEA. The CDR3 runs 15 residues. CDR3 in amino acids: CSVERLASFADTQYF. The CDR3 region has the DNA TGCAGCGTTGAAAGACTAGCGAGTTTCGCAGATACGCAGTATTTT.

The chain links TRBV5-4 to TRBJ2-5, with 11 bases lining up with TRBD1. This CDR3 spans 14 amino acids. CDR1 and CDR2 (germline): SGHNT, YYREEE (reference sequence). V lost 0 bases to trimming and J lost 5 bases; unmatched junction nucleotides: 0. The CDR3 sequence is CASSLGTGGETQYF. The CDR3 region has the DNA TGTGCCAGCAGCTTGGGGACAGGGGGCGAGACCCAGTACTTC.

The V gene is TRBV11-1, the J gene TRBJ2-7; maybe TRBD1 (5 bases). The CDR3 covers 14 residues. Germline V gene data show CDR1 as SGHAT and CDR2 as FQDESV (reference sequence). With 5 bases removed from V and 0 bases from J, the gap between germline ends came to 11 bases. The CDR3 is CASSQTDSSYEQYF. CDR3 in DNA: TGTGCCAGCAGCCAGACAGACAGCTCCTACGAGCAGTACTTC.

The V call is TRBV6-5, the J call TRBJ2-7, with 7 bases that match TRBD1. J gave up 3 bases and V 3 bases, and 5 bases lay outside the gene matches. The CDR3 runs to 14 residues. CDR1 is MNHEY and CDR2 is SVGAGI in the germline V gene. CDR3 in amino acids: CASSYTDRYYEQYF. The CDR3 DNA reads as TGTGCCAGCAGTTATACGGACAGGTACTACGAGCAGTACTTC.

J is TRBJ2-7 and V is TRBV18; the match to TRBD1 covers 10 bases. Trimming cost V 8 bases and J 1 base; bases outside gene matches: 5. CDR3 size: 14 residues. Germline loops: CDR1 KGHSH, CDR2 LQKENI. The CDR3 is CASRDRGGSYEQYF. CDR3 coding DNA: TGTGCCAGCAGGGACAGGGGTGGTTCCTACGAGCAGTACTTC.

The chain couples TRBV2 to TRBJ1-3; D remains ambiguous. V lost 4 bases and J lost 4, with 20 bases in between. Germline V gene sequence: CDR1 SNHLY, CDR2 FYNNEI. The CDR3 loop spans 17 amino acids. The CDR3 region is CASSGRYSLGKGNTIYF. The CDR3 DNA reads as TGTGCCAGCAGTGGAAGATACAGTCTCGGGAAAGGAAACACCATATATTTT.

The chain links TRBV15 to TRBJ2-5; 7 nucleotides agree with TRBD1. J lost 1 base, V lost 6 bases, and 5 bases had no gene match. Germline V CDR1 and CDR2: LNHNV, YYDKDF (reference sequence). The CDR3 length is 14 residues. The CDR3 DNA follows: TGTGCCACCAGTAGCTGGACAGGCCAAGAGACCCAGTACTTC. It codes for CATSSWTGQETQYF.

V usage is TRBV29-1 and J usage is TRBJ2-7; possible D gene TRBD2, 6 bases. V lost 5 bases to trimming and J lost 3 bases, with 11 bases between them. Germline V gives CDR1 SQVTM, CDR2 ANQGSEA. The CDR3 covers 12 residues. The CDR3 DNA is TGCAGCGTTCGGACTACCTTCTACGAGCAGTACTTC. Protein product: CSVRTTFYEQYF.

This chain joins TRBV4-1 and TRBJ1-5, with no clear D. The CDR3 spans 16 residues. V was cut by 0 bases and J by 4 bases, with 13 bases left in between. CDR1 and CDR2 (germline): MGHRA, YSYEKL. CDR3 sequence (DNA): TGCGCCAGCAGCCAAGATTTGGCCAGTTCGAATCAGCCCCAGCATTTT. It codes for CASSQDLASSNQPQHF.

This chain connects TRBV6-5 to TRBJ2-7; TRBD1 matches at 11 bases. The CDR3 loop spans 16 amino acids. J gave up 3 bases and V 0 bases, and 4 bases lay outside the gene matches. CDR1 is MNHEY and CDR2 is SVGAGI in the germline V gene. The CDR3 sequence: CASSYSIGTGGYEQYF. In DNA form, the CDR3 reads TGTGCCAGCAGTTACTCGATAGGGACAGGGGGCTACGAGCAGTACTTC.

V and J are TRBV27 and TRBJ1-5, with TRBD1 matching 9 bases. The CDR3 is 16 amino acids. Germline V lookup: CDR1 MNHEY, CDR2 SMNVEV (reference sequence). V shed 5 bases and J 3 bases; nucleotides not matched to a gene: 8. CDR3 nucleotides: TGTGCCAGCAGTCCGAAGACAGGGGGGATCAATCAGCCCCAGCATTTT. Protein: CASSPKTGGINQPQHF.